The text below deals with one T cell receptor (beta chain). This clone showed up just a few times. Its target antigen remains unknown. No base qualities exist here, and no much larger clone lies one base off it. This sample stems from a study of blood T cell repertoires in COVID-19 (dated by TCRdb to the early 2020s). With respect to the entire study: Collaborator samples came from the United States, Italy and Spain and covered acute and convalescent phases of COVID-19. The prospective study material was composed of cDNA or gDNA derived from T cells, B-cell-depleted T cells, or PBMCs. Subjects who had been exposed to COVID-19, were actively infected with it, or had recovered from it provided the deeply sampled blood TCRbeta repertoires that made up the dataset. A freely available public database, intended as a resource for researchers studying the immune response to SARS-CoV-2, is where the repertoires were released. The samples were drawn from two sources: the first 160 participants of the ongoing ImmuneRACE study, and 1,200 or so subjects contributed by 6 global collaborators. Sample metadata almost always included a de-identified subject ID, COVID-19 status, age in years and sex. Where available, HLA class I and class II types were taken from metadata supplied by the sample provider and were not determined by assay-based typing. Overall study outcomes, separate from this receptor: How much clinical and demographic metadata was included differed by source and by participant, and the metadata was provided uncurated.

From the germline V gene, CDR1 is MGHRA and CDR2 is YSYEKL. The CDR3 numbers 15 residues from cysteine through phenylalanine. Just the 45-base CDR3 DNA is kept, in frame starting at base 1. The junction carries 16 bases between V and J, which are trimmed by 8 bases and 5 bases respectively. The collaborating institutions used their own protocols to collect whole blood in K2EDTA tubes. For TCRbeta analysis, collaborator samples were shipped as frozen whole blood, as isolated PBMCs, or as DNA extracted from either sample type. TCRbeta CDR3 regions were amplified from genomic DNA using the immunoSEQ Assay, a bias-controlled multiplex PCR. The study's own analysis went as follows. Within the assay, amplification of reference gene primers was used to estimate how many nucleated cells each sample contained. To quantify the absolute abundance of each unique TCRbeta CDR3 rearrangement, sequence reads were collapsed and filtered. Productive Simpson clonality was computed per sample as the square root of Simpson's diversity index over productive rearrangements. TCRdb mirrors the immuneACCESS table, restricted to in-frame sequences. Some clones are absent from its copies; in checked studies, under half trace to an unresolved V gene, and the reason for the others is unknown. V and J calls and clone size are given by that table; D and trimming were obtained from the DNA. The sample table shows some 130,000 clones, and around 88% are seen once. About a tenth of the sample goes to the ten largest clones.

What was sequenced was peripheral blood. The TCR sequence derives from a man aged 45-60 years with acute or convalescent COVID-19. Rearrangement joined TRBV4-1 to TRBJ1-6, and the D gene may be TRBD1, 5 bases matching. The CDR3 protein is CASGPGSGDNSPLHF. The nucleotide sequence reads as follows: TGCGCCAGCGGACCGGGGTCGGGGGATAATTCACCCCTCCACTTT.